The T cell receptor beta chain described here comes from a study of blood T cell repertoires in COVID-19. Study details: T cells, B-cell-depleted T cells, or PBMCs provided the cDNA or gDNA that served as material.

Followed longitudinally, the Seattle patients had been enrolled during active infection. How the authors handled the data: Amplification from reference gene primers served as the basis for estimated nucleated cell counts. Assay used: immunoSEQ multiplex PCR; TCRdb lists only in-frame clones, some missing. V and J calls and clone size come straight from that table; D and trimming were deduced from the DNA. The profile covers some 300,000 clones, with around 89% appearing a single time and 6.3% taken by the ten largest. The CDR3 covers 14 residues. The germline V and J ends were trimmed by 5 bases and 8 bases, with 16 bases remaining between them. Germline CDR1 and CDR2: SGHNT and YENEEA.

The rearrangement joins TRBV11-3 to TRBJ2-1; D may be TRBD1 (6 bases). The sequenced sample was peripheral blood. This TCR was recovered from a woman between 45 and 65 years old with COVID-19, enrolled during active disease. This CDR3 is CASSPRTAGDEQFF. DNA for the CDR3: TGTGCCAGCAGCCCCCGGACTGCAGGGGATGAGCAGTTCTTC. Full variable domain (outside the CDR3, taken from reference TRBV11-3 and TRBJ2-1): EAGVVQSPRYKIIEKKQPVAFWCNPISGHNTLYWYLQNLGQGPELLIRYENEEAVDDSQLPKDRFSAERLKGVDSTLKIQPAELGDSAVYLCASSPRTAGDEQFFGPGTRLTVL.